This T cell receptor (beta chain) comes out of a study of cytomegalovirus exposure and HLA in healthy donors. Study-level points and caveats: Immune exposure information available was restricted to CMV serostatus. Later analysis identified 15,000 to 20,000 TCR beta sequences associated with HLA alleles, using a false discovery rate threshold of 0.05. Reports described diagnosis of cytomegalovirus status by the classifier as highly specific and sensitive.

With 4 bases removed from V and 4 bases from J, the gap between germline ends came to 16 bases. Germline-derived CDR1 and CDR2 are SGHDN and FVKESK. The CDR3 length is 15 residues. This clone was observed a handful of times. Antigen specificity is unknown. PCR involved 60 Vbeta and 13 Jbeta primers. Repertoires were generated with immunoSEQ multiplex PCR, while TCRdb's copy carries only in-frame clones and drops some. The profile shows some 42,000 clones, about 50% of them singletons. The sample was PBMCs. This TCR derives from a human donor in good health. The chain is built from TRBV14 and TRBJ2-5; tentative D call: TRBD2 (5 bases). In DNA, the CDR3 is TGTGCCAGCAGCCCAAGCCCACTTGAGGGAGAGACCCAGTACTTC. This sequence encodes CASSPSPLEGETQYF.